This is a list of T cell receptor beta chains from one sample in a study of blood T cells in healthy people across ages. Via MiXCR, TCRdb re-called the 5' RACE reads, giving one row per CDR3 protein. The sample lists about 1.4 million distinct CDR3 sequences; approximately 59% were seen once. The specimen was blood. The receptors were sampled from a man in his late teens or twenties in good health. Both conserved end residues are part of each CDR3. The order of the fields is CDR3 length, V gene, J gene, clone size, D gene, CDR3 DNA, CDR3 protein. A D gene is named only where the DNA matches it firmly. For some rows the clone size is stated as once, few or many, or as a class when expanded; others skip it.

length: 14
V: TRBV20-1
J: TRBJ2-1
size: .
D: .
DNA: TGCAGTGCTGTCCCTCTCGGGGCTGGGAATGAGCAGTTCTTC
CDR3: CSAVPLGAGNEQFF

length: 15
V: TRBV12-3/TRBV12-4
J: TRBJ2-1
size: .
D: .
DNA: TGTGCCAGCAAATCAGACCGAGACCTCTACAATGAGCAGTTCTTC
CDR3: CASKSDRDLYNEQFF

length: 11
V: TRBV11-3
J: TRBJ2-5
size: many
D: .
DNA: TGTGCCAGGAAACAAGAAGAGACCCAGTACTTC
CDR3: CARKQEETQYF

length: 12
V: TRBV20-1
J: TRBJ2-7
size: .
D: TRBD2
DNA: TGCGGCGCGGGGGGTAATACCTACGAGCAGTACTTC
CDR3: CGAGGNTYEQYF

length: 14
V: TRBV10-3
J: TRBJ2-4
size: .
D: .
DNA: TGTGCCATCAGTGACTACAGGGTTAATGACATTCAGTACTTC
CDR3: CAISDYRVNDIQYF

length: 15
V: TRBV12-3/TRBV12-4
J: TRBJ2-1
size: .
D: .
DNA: TGTGCCAGCAGTTTAGTGTTTTCCGCCTACAATGAGCAGTTCTTC
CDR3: CASSLVFSAYNEQFF

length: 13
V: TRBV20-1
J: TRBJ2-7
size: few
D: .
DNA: TGCAGTGCCCCTTTAACGGGGGGCGACGAGCAGTACTTC
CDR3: CSAPLTGGDEQYF

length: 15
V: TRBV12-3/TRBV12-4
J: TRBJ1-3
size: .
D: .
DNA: TGTGCCAGCAGTCCACCCAGGGGCTCTGGAAACACCATATATTTT
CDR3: CASSPPRGSGNTIYF

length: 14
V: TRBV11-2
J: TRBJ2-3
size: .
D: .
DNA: TGTGCCAGCAGCTCATATCGCCTCACAGATACGCAGTATTTT
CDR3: CASSSYRLTDTQYF

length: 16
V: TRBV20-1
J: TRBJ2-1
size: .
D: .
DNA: TGCAGTGCTAGAGGTGGCGGGGTTGAGGCTATGAATGTGCAGTTCTTC
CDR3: CSARGGGVEAMNVQFF

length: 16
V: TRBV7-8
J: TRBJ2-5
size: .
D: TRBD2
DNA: TGTGCCAGCAGCTATAGGGCGGCTAGCGGAATGGAGACCCAGTACTTC
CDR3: CASSYRAASGMETQYF

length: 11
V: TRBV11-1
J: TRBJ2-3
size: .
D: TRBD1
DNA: TGTACCAGCACAGGGGGCGATACGCAGTATTTT
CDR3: CTSTGGDTQYF

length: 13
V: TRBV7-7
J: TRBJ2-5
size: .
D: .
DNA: TGTGCTAGCAGCTCCTCAGGGTCGGAGACCCAGTACTTC
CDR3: CASSSSGSETQYF

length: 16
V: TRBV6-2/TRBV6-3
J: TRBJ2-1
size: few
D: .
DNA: TGTGCCAGCAGGAAGGATAGGAGCTGGACGCACAATGAGCAGTTCTTC
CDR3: CASRKDRSWTHNEQFF

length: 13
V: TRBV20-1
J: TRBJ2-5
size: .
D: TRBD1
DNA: TGCAGTCTGACAGGGGCGTACCAAGAGACCCAGTACTTC
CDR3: CSLTGAYQETQYF

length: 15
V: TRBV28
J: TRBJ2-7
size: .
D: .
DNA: TGTGCCAGCAGTTTCTATTCGTTTGGGACCTACGAGCAGTACTTC
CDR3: CASSFYSFGTYEQYF

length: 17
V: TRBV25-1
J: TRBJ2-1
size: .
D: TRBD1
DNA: TGTGCCAGCAGTGAATTGGGTGGGGACAGCCTCTACAATGAGCAGTTCTTC
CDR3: CASSELGGDSLYNEQFF

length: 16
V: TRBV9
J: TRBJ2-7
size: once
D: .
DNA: TGTGCCAGCAGCCCCGAGGGACTCAAAAGCCCCTACGAGCAGTACTTC
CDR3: CASSPEGLKSPYEQYF

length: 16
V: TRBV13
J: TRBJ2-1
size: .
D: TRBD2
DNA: TGTGCCAGCAGCGGGGCCGGGACCAGCGGGAGTCATGAGCAGTTCTTC
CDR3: CASSGAGTSGSHEQFF

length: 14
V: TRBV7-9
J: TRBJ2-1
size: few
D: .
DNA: TGTGCCAGCAGCTCTACTACTCTTTGGAATGAGCAGTTCTTC
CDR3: CASSSTTLWNEQFF

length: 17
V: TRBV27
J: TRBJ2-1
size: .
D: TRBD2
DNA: TGTGCCAGCAGACGTCACCCTGGGACTAGCGATTACAATGAGCAGTTCTTC
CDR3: CASRRHPGTSDYNEQFF

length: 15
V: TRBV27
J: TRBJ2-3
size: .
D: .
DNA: TGTGCCAGCAGCCGTAACGGGCCCGTCACAGATACGCAGTATTTT
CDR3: CASSRNGPVTDTQYF

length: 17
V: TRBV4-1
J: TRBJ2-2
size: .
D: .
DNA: TGCGCCAGCAGCCAAGGGGCGGGACAATTTTACACCGGGGAGCTGTTTTTT
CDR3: CASSQGAGQFYTGELFF

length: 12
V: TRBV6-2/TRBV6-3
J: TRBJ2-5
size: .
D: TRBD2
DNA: TGTGCCAGCAGAACAGCGGGAGTTGAGCAGTACTTC
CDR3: CASRTAGVEQYF

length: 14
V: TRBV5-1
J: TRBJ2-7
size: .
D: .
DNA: TGCGCCAGCAGCCCCTTCCGGGACGGAGACGAGCAGTACTTC
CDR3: CASSPFRDGDEQYF

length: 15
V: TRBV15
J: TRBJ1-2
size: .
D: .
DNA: TGTGCCACCAGCAGAGAAGGGGAAACTAACTATGGCTACACCTTC
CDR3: CATSREGETNYGYTF

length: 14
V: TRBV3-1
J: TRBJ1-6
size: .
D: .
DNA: TGTGCCAGCAGCCAAGAAAGATATAATTCACCCCTCCACTTT
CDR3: CASSQERYNSPLHF

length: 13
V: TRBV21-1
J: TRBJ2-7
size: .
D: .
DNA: TGTGCCACCAAACCAGTCATTCCGGACGAGCAGTACTTC
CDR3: CATKPVIPDEQYF

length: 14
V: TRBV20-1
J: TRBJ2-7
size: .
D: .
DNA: TGCAGTGCTAGAACGGGGCAGGGAACCTACGAGCAGTACTTC
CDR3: CSARTGQGTYEQYF

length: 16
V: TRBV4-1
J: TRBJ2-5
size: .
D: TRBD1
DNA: TGCGCCAGCAGCCAAGAAACGGGCAGGGGGCTTGGGGAGCAGTACTTC
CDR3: CASSQETGRGLGEQYF

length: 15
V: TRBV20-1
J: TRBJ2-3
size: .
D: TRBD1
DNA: TGCAGTGCAAATACCGGGACAGAGAGCACAGATACGCAGTATTTT
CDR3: CSANTGTESTDTQYF

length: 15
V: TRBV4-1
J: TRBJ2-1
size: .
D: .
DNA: TGCGCCAGCAGCCAAGAGGCAGGTGTCTCCTACGAGCAGTTCTTC
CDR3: CASSQEAGVSYEQFF

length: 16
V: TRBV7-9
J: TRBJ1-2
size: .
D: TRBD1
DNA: TGTGCCAGCAGCTCGACAGGGGACCACTCCTCCTATGGCTACACCTTC
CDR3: CASSSTGDHSSYGYTF

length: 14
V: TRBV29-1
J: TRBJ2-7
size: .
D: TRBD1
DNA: TGCAGCGCAACGGGACAGGGGGCCATCTACGAGCAGTACTTC
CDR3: CSATGQGAIYEQYF

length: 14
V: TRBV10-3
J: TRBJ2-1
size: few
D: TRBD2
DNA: TGTGCCGCCAGCCTGGCGGGAGGTTACAATGAGCAGTTCTTC
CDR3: CAASLAGGYNEQFF

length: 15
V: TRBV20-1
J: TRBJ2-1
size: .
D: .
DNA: TGCAGTGCGGGCGGGGGCGGGAGTTTCCACAATGAGCAGTTCTTC
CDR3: CSAGGGGSFHNEQFF

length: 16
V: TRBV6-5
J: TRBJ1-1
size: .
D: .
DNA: TGTGCCAGCAGTTACTCGGGACGCATACAGAACACTGGAGCTTTCTTT
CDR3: CASSYSGRIQNTGAFF

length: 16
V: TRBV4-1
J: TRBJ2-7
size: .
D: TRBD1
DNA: TGCGCCAGCAGCCACCTAGGGGGACAGGGGTTTCACGAGCAGTACTTC
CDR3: CASSHLGGQGFHEQYF

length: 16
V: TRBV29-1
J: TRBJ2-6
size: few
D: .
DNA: TGCAGCGTCGACTTAGTCTCCACCTCTGGGGCCAACGTCCTGACTTTC
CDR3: CSVDLVSTSGANVLTF

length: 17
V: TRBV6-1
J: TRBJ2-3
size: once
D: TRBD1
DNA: TGTGCCAGCAGTGATTCCCAGGGACAGGTCGGCCCTAATACGCAGTATTTT
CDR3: CASSDSQGQVGPNTQYF

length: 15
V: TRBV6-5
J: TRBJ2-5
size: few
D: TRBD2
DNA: TGTGCCAGCAGTTCACCGGGACTAGCGAAAGAGACCCAGTACTTC
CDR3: CASSSPGLAKETQYF

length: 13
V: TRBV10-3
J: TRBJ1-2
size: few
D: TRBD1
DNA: TGTGCCATCATGGGTGCCAGGGGGCATGGCTACACCTTC
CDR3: CAIMGARGHGYTF